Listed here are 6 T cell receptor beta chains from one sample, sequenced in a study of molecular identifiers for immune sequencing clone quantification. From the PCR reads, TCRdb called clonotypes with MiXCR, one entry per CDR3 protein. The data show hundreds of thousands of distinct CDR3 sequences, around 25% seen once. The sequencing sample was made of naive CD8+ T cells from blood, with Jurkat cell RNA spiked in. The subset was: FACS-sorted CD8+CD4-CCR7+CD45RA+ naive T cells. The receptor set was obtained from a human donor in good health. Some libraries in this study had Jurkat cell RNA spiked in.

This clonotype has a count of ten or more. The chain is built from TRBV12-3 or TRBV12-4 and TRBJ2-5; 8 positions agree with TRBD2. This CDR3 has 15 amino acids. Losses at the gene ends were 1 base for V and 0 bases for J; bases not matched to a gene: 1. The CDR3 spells CASSLVLADQETQYF. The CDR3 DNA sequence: TGTGCCAGCAGTTTAGTACTAGCGGACCAAGAGACCCAGTACTTC.

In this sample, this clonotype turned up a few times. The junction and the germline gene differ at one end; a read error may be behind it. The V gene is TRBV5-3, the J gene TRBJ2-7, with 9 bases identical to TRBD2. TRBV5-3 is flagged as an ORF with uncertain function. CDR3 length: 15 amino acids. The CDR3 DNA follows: TGTGCCAGCAGCTTGGCCGATAGCGGGAGCTACGAGCAGTACTTC. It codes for CASSLADSGSYEQYF.

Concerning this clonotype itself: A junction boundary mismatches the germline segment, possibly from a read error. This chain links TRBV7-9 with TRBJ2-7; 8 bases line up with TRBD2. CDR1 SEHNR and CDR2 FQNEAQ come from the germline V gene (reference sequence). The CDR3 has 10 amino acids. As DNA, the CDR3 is TGTGCCAGCAGCTCAGGACTAGCAACCTTC. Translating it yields CASSSGLATF.

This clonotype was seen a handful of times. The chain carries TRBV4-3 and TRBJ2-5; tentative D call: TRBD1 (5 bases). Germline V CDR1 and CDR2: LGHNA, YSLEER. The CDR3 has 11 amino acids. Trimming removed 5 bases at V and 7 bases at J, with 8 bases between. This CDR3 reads CASSIGATQYF. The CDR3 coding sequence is TGCGCCAGCAGCATTGGGGCGACCCAGTACTTC.

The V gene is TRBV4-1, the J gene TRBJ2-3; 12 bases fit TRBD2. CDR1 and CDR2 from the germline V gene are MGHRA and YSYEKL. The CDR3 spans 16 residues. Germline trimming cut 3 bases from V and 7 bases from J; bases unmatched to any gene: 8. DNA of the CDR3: TGCGCCAGCAGCCAGATAAGGACTAGCGGGACAAATACGCAGTATTTT. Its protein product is CASSQIRTSGTNTQYF.

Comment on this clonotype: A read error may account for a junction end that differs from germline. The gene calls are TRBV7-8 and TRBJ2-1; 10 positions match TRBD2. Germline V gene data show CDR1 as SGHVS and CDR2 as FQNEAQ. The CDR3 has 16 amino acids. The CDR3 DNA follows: TGTACCAGCAGCTTAGTCTGGCTAGCGGGGGAGGATGAGCAGTTCTTC. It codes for CTSSLVWLAGEDEQFF.